This is a list of T cell receptor beta chains from one sample in a study of blood T cell repertoires in COVID-19. Here immunoSEQ multiplex PCR was the method, and the copy in TCRdb shows in-frame clones only, minus some. Among hundreds of thousands of clones listed, over 85% were seen once. The specimen sequenced was PBMCs or T cells enriched from blood (not recorded which). These receptors originate from a woman aged 45-60 years who had been exposed to COVID-19. Each CDR3 is given without its conserved first and last residue.

TRBJ1-5	TRBV28	ASSRPRTGGAGQPQH
TRBJ2-7	TRBV5-1	ASSRGTAEQY
TRBJ1-4	TRBV20-1	SASAGVREKLF
TRBJ1-2	TRBV28	ASSSIGTGYYGYT
TRBJ2-7	TRBV30	AWNRGDTVSSYEQY
TRBJ2-2	TRBV7-2	ASSKTSGGSRTGELF
TRBJ1-6	TRBV7-2	ASSLKIAAGKYNSPLH
TRBJ2-2	TRBV11-3	ASSRGINTGELF
TRBJ2-7	TRBV5-8	ASSLDPTGSYEQY
TRBJ1-4	TRBV5-5	ASSSGRTQTNEKLF
TRBJ1-2	TRBV19	AGIERVSRYGYT
TRBJ1-1	TRBV5-1	ASSPGSQGGTEAF
TRBJ1-2	TRBV7-2	ASSPGTVANYGYT
TRBJ2-3	TRBV7-9	ASSLLTSGGEITDTQY
TRBJ1-4	TRBV21-1	ASWDRRATNEKLF
TRBJ1-2	TRBV3-1/TRBV3-2	ASSQEGAGQLYGYT
TRBJ2-5	TRBV7-9	ASSSFQGQETQY
TRBJ1-2	TRBV29-1	SVEDRGDYGYT
TRBJ2-5	TRBV5-5	ASSFLAGGAKETQY
TRBJ2-4	TRBV19	ASSISGDIQY
TRBJ2-1	TRBV19	ASSTETHYSYNEQF
TRBJ2-7	TRBV5-1	ASSLDRGFYEQY
TRBJ2-5	TRBV5-1	ASKEIAGKETQY
TRBJ2-3	TRBV7-8	ASSLLGLHSTDTQY
TRBJ2-5	TRBV6-1	ASSEDWTGYSETQY
TRBJ2-7	TRBV28	ASSLGQYYEQY
TRBJ1-6	TRBV5-1	ASSRDSYNSPLH
TRBJ2-2	TRBV11-2	ASRQWATGELF
TRBJ1-4	TRBV14	ASSRTGTDEKLF
TRBJ2-1	TRBV7-9	ASSLGQTGNEQF
TRBJ1-6	TRBV14	ASSHRGNSPLH